This TCR beta chain was sequenced in a study of human thymus T cells. General study findings and limits: Usage of V and J genes appeared biased in thymic and blood repertoires. In unrelated individuals, thymic repertoires overlapped highly, according to related research.

This CDR3 is 16 amino acids long. Germline V lookup: CDR1 MDHEN, CDR2 SYDVKM. After removal of 8 bases from V and 5 bases from J, the junction contained 10 bases not matched to a gene. The table came from immunoSEQ multiplex PCR; TCRdb's copy has only in-frame clones and leaves some out. The table shows some 120,000 clones, with over 85% occurring only once. About this clone itself: Its antigen remains unknown.

Resections that were taken during corrective heart surgery supplied the thymus tissue. Donors consisted of healthy Finnish infants (having corrective surgery for congenital heart defects). Sequenced material: thymus tissue. This chain joins TRBV28 and TRBJ1-6, with TRBD1 matching 9 bases. The origin of this receptor is a boy under three years old with a congenital heart defect but otherwise immunologically healthy. CDR3 in amino acids: CASLAGRDRDNSPLHF. The DNA for the CDR3 is TGTGCCAGCTTGGCGGGTAGGGACAGGGATAATTCACCCCTCCACTTT.